The 5 T cell receptor beta chains below all came from one sample that was sequenced in a study of OX40 agonist ivuxolimab in advanced cancers. TCRdb keeps only in-frame clones here, not all; method: immunoSEQ multiplex PCR. The table records around 14,000 clones, approximately 93% of them present only once. The sample here was CD4+ or CD8+ T cells sorted from blood, taken in a trial of the OX40 agonist ivuxolimab. The receptors derive from an adult with an advanced solid tumor such as melanoma, head and neck, liver or kidney cancer.

The V call is TRBV29-1, the J call TRBJ2-3; 13 bases agree with TRBD2. The V gene's germline CDR1 is SQVTM and CDR2 ANQGSEA. The CDR3 spans 18 residues. The V and J ends lost 1 base and 5 bases, in that order; junction bases with no gene match: 12. CDR3 coding DNA: TGCAGCGTTGAAGTACCACTCGGACTAGCGGGAGCGATAGATACGCAGTATTTT. Translated: CSVEVPLGLAGAIDTQYF.

The chain has TRBV13 and TRBJ2-3; 10 bases match TRBD2. After removal of 5 bases from V and 3 bases from J, the junction contained 11 bases not matched to a gene. Germline CDR1 is PRHDT and CDR2 is FYEKMQ (reference sequence). This CDR3 region has 17 residues. Here the CDR3 reads CASSPLGAGGNTDTQYF. The DNA of the CDR3 is TGTGCCAGCAGCCCCCTCGGAGCGGGGGGGAATACAGATACGCAGTATTTT.

The chain combines TRBV2 with TRBJ2-7; TRBD2 matches at 7 bases. CDR1 is SNHLY, CDR2 FYNNEI, per germline. The CDR3 is 12 residues long. V lost 8 bases to trimming and J lost 6 bases; unmatched junction nucleotides: 7. The chain's CDR3 is CASLDPGGEQYF. The CDR3 DNA follows: TGTGCCAGCCTCGATCCGGGAGGCGAGCAGTACTTC.

The V call is TRBV5-1, the J call TRBJ2-7; no reliable D call. Germline V gene lookup returns CDR1 SGHRS and CDR2 YFSETQ. V gave up 4 bases and J gave up 4 bases, with 12 bases separating them. The CDR3 extends over 13 amino acids. CDR3 sequence (DNA): TGCGCCAGCAGCGAGGCCGCCACATACGAGCAGTACTTC. Translating gives CASSEAATYEQYF.

This rearrangement joins TRBV13 to TRBJ2-3; D gene ambiguous. The CDR3 has 14 amino acids. Germline V gene sequence: CDR1 PRHDT, CDR2 FYEKMQ (reference sequence). Trimming took off 3 bases at V and 1 base at J, with 8 bases between the two ends. The CDR3 loop is CASSFDKRTDTQYF. CDR3 in DNA: TGTGCCAGCAGCTTCGACAAGCGCACAGATACGCAGTATTTT.